This is a list of T cell receptor beta chains from one sample in a study of cytomegalovirus exposure and HLA in healthy donors. The assay was immunoSEQ multiplex PCR, and TCRdb's table has in-frame clones only and misses some. The table lists under 150,000 clones, about 86% of them singletons. The sequencing input was PBMCs. The origin of the receptors is a man younger than 35 in good health and CMV-seronegative. Each CDR3 is given with its conserved first and last residue. Each record gives: J gene, V gene, CDR3 protein.

J: TRBJ1-3; V: TRBV18; CDR3: CASSPPDISNTIYF
J: TRBJ1-3; V: TRBV7-2; CDR3: CASSYSQVPGNTIYF
J: TRBJ2-1; V: TRBV6-5; CDR3: CASSYTGETYNEQFF
J: TRBJ2-2; V: TRBV25-1; CDR3: CASSGPGRGAGELFF
J: TRBJ1-6; V: TRBV30; CDR3: CAWSLAENSPLHF
J: TRBJ1-2; V: TRBV10-2; CDR3: CASSPYGRRKDYGYTF
J: TRBJ2-3; V: TRBV5-1; CDR3: CASSPGTQTTDTQYF
J: TRBJ1-2; V: TRBV27; CDR3: CASSLAGSSGAYGYTF
J: TRBJ2-3; V: TRBV10-1; CDR3: CASSESGTGGRGTQYF
J: TRBJ2-1; V: TRBV30; CDR3: CAWSVGGAWSYNEQFF
J: TRBJ1-3; V: TRBV29-1; CDR3: CSVGYWGASGNTIYF
J: TRBJ2-6; V: TRBV28; CDR3: CASSRDTGPGANVLTF
J: TRBJ1-2; V: TRBV7-9; CDR3: CASSPGTGFVSDYGYTF
J: TRBJ1-2; V: TRBV18; CDR3: CASSRETPGHIFYGYTF
J: TRBJ1-6; V: TRBV9; CDR3: CASSAGTGLGSPLHF
J: TRBJ1-1; V: TRBV7-9; CDR3: CASSLSGGWGSEAFF
J: TRBJ2-1; V: TRBV12-5; CDR3: CASGGGDFDEQFF
J: TRBJ1-5; V: TRBV4-3; CDR3: CASSQTQGDQPQHF
J: TRBJ1-2; V: TRBV2; CDR3: CASSEYIERSYTF
J: TRBJ2-7; V: TRBV10-1; CDR3: CASSRGAGEQYF
J: TRBJ1-1; V: TRBV7-2; CDR3: CASSLTQVEAFF
J: TRBJ2-7; V: TRBV13; CDR3: CASSLGLGQGVDEQYF